This passage covers 19 T cell receptor beta chains from one sample sequenced in a study of T-cell reconstitution after alpha-beta-depleted transplantation in children. The TCRbeta library incorporated unique molecular identifiers. TCRdb called the PCR reads again in MiXCR, with one record for every CDR3 protein. The sample lists about 280,000 distinct CDR3 sequences, 9.5% to 13% seen once, with around 24% in the top ten. The sample was peripheral blood, taken 180 days after TCRalphabeta/CD19-depleted stem cell transplant. The receptor source for this set is a male patient between 2 and 15 years old who had a stem cell transplant for chronic granulomatous disease, so the T cells may come from the graft donor.

This clonotype came up many times. The genes are TRBV5-1 and TRBJ2-7; the match to TRBD2 covers 9 bases. The CDR3 extends over 16 amino acids. CDR1 is SGHRS, CDR2 YFSETQ, per germline. V lost 4 bases, J lost 2 bases, and 10 bases stayed unmatched. CDR3 sequence (DNA): TGCGCCAGCAGCCCCGAGTTAGCGGGAGCCGCCTACGAGCAGTACTTC. Its protein is CASSPELAGAAYEQYF.

This clonotype showed up many times. The chain carries TRBV7-3 and TRBJ2-1; tentative D call: TRBD1 (7 bases). CDR1 and CDR2 (germline): SGHTA, FQGTGA. V dropped 5 bases and J dropped 0 bases, with 26 bases sitting between them. The CDR3 sequence is 20 residues long. Here the CDR3 reads CASSLTLSTGEESSYNEQFF. In DNA, the CDR3 is TGTGCCAGCAGCCTTACCTTATCAACAGGGGAGGAGAGCTCCTACAATGAGCAGTTCTTC.

Notes on this clonotype: A read error may be the cause here, since a much bigger clone is one base away. The rearrangement joins TRBV20-1 to TRBJ2-7; TRBD2 matches 7 bases. The CDR3 is 14 amino acids. From germline, CDR1 is DFQATT and CDR2 SNEGSKA (reference sequence). CDR3 loop: CSAAYGGSSYEPYF. The DNA for the CDR3 is TGCAGTGCTGCATATGGCGGGAGTTCCTACGAGCCGTACTTC.

This clonotype was seen repeatedly, ten times or more. The gene calls are TRBV20-1 and TRBJ2-1; tentative D call: TRBD1 (6 bases). The CDR3 loop spans 14 amino acids. Trimming removed 6 bases at V and 3 bases at J, with 15 bases between. Germline-derived CDR1 and CDR2 are DFQATT and SNEGSKA (reference sequence). The chain's CDR3 is CSARVGADYNEQFF. The CDR3 nucleotides read TGCAGTGCCCGGGTGGGGGCCGACTACAATGAGCAGTTCTTC.

In the case of this clonotype: This may arise from a read error, as a much more abundant clone is one base away. The gene calls are TRBV29-1 and TRBJ2-5; TRBD2 matches 8 bases. The CDR3 is 12 amino acids. The V gene's germline CDR1 is SQVTM and CDR2 ANQGSEA. The CDR3 here is CIGRDPLETQYF. The DNA of the CDR3 is TGCATCGGGAGGGACCCACTAGAGACCCAGTACTTC.

This clonotype was detected a few times. This chain links TRBV7-2 with TRBJ1-5; TRBD1 is a possible D gene (6 bases). This CDR3 has 15 residues. CDR1 is SGHTA, CDR2 FQGNSA, per germline. V was pared by 5 bases and J by 2 bases, with 13 bases between. CDR3 DNA sequence: TGTGCCAGCAGCCCACAGGGTGGTGGCAATCAGCCCCAGCATTTT. This translates into CASSPQGGGNQPQHF. Full variable domain (missing parts from reference TRBV7-2 and TRBJ1-5): GAGVSQSPSNKVTEKGKDVELRCDPISGHTALYWYRQSLGQGLEFLIYFQGNSAPDKSGLPSDRFSAERTGGSVSTLTIQRTQQEDSAVYLCASSPQGGGNQPQHFGDGTRLSIL.

This clonotype occurred many times. The rearrangement links TRBV9 to TRBJ2-5; 7 nucleotides line up with TRBD1. Looked up from germline, CDR1 is SGDLS and CDR2 is YYNGEE. The V segment lost 3 bases and the J segment 7 bases; nucleotides outside the gene matches: 12. The CDR3 spans 15 residues. The CDR3 DNA reads as TGTGCCAGCAGCGGCGAGCCGGGGTCAGGGGGGACCCAGTACTTC. Its protein is CASSGEPGSGGTQYF. Full variable domain (missing parts from reference TRBV9 and TRBJ2-5): DSGVTQTPKHLITATGQRVTLRCSPRSGDLSVYWYQQSLDQGLQFLIQYYNGEERAKGNILERFSAQQFPDLHSELNLSSLELGDSALYFCASSGEPGSGGTQYFGPGTRLLVL.

The sample holds many counts of this clonotype. The chain joins TRBV11-2 to TRBJ2-2; 9 bases fit TRBD1. V lost 1 base, J lost 4 bases, and 10 bases stayed unmatched. The CDR3 spans 18 residues. CDR1 SGHAT and CDR2 FQNNGV come from the germline V gene. The chain's CDR3 is CASSLGLGQGTGTGELFF. The DNA for the CDR3 is TGTGCCAGCAGCTTAGGATTAGGACAGGGGACCGGCACCGGGGAGCTGTTTTTT. The complete variable domain, with remaining parts taken from reference TRBV11-2 and TRBJ2-2, reads EAGVAQSPRYKIIEKRQSVAFWCNPISGHATLYWYQQILGQGPKLLIQFQNNGVVDDSQLPKDRFSAERLKGVDSTLKIQPAKLEDSAVYLCASSLGLGQGTGTGELFFGEGSRLTVL.

This clonotype has only a few counts. The chain is built from TRBV20-1 and TRBJ2-2; the match to TRBD2 covers 12 bases. J lost 4 bases, V lost 5 bases, and 2 bases had no gene match. This CDR3 is 14 amino acids long. CDR1 and CDR2 from the germline V gene are DFQATT and SNEGSKA (reference sequence). CDR3: CSASSGRATGELFF. Written as DNA, the CDR3 is TGCAGTGCTTCTAGCGGGAGGGCCACCGGGGAGCTGTTTTTT.

There are many counts of this clonotype. The V call is TRBV29-1, the J call TRBJ1-3; no firm D call. Germline CDR1 is SQVTM and CDR2 is ANQGSEA. The V gene lost 6 bases and the J gene lost 2 bases, with 8 bases spanning the gap. The CDR3 totals 12 residues. CDR3 bases: TGCAGCGTGCGGACGCCTGGAAACACCATATATTTT. The encoded protein is CSVRTPGNTIYF.

This clonotype was found many times. The V call is TRBV28, the J call TRBJ2-7; 8 nucleotides agree with TRBD1. Germline loops: CDR1 MDHEN, CDR2 SYDVKM. V was pared by 5 bases and J by 2 bases, with 8 bases of the junction left unmatched. The CDR3 has 15 amino acids. The CDR3 loop reads CASSNSGTGAYEQYF. The CDR3 DNA is TGTGCCAGCAGTAATTCCGGGACAGGTGCCTACGAGCAGTACTTC.

A note on this clonotype: This may stem from a read error, because a much larger clone lies one nucleotide away. The CDR3 here is CAGSQERHGYTF. In DNA form, the CDR3 reads TGTGCCGGCAGCCAAGAGCGCCATGGCTACACCTTC. The chain uses TRBV14 and TRBJ1-2; D not certain. The length of the CDR3 is 12 residues. Germline CDR1 and CDR2: SGHDN and FVKESK.

This clonotype has at least ten counts. V is TRBV6-7 and J is TRBJ2-7, with a possible D match to TRBD2 (6 bases). TRBV6-7 is an open reading frame whose function is uncertain. This CDR3 is 19 amino acids long. V lost 5 bases, J lost 1 base, and 27 bases lay in between. CDR3 DNA sequence: TGTGCCAGCAGTCCCCATCCCCCGGCAGCGGGCCCCGGGTCCTACGAGCAGTACTTC. It encodes CASSPHPPAAGPGSYEQYF.

There are many counts of this clonotype. The chain couples TRBV14 to TRBJ2-3, with D perhaps being TRBD1 or TRBD2 (5 bases each). V shed 5 bases and J shed 5 bases, with 17 bases lying between them. CDR1 and CDR2 from the germline V gene are SGHDN and FVKESK. The CDR3 loop spans 15 amino acids. The CDR3 coding sequence is TGTGCCAGCAGCGGACCCGGGACCGCAGGAGATACGCAGTATTTT. Encoded protein: CASSGPGTAGDTQYF.

Here the CDR3 reads CASSAWTGGRNTEAFF. Here the CDR3 DNA reads TGTGCCAGCAGTGCCTGGACAGGGGGTAGGAACACTGAAGCTTTCTTT. This chain connects TRBV13 to TRBJ1-1; TRBD1 aligns across 10 bases. In germline, CDR1 is PRHDT, CDR2 FYEKMQ (reference sequence). With 6 bases clipped from V and 1 base from J, the junction kept 8 bases outside the gene matches. This CDR3 is built from 16 residues.

The table lists this clonotype with many counts. The V and J genes are TRBV28 and TRBJ1-4, with D unclear. Germline V CDR1 and CDR2: MDHEN, SYDVKM. V dropped 10 bases and J dropped 4 bases, with 13 bases sitting between them. The CDR3 is made up of 13 amino acids. The DNA for the CDR3 is TGTGCCACCGAAACGGACCTTAATGAAAAACTGTTTTTT. Translation: CATETDLNEKLFF.

This clonotype was recorded at least ten times. The V gene is TRBV29-1, the J gene TRBJ2-7, with TRBD1 matching 8 bases. With 3 bases clipped from V and 6 bases from J, the junction kept 7 bases outside the gene matches. Germline V CDR1 and CDR2: SQVTM, ANQGSEA. The CDR3 has 13 amino acids. CDR3 sequence reads: CSVDPRGRIEQYF. CDR3 DNA sequence: TGCAGCGTTGATCCCAGGGGGCGGATCGAGCAGTACTTC.

This clonotype has at least ten counts. V is TRBV3-1 and J is TRBJ2-5; no definite D call. CDR1 LGHDT and CDR2 YNNKEL come from the germline V gene (reference sequence). There are 13 residues in the CDR3. V gave up 3 bases and J gave up 3 bases, with 8 bases separating them. The CDR3 DNA is TGTGCCAGCAGCCAGGGCATAAAAGAGACCCAGTACTTC. Residues: CASSQGIKETQYF.

This clonotype appeared many times. J is TRBJ2-7 and V is TRBV28, with TRBD1 matching over 8 bases. V lost 3 bases and J lost 0; bases outside the gene matches: 4. Looked up from germline, CDR1 is MDHEN and CDR2 is SYDVKM. This CDR3 is 15 amino acids long. The CDR3 protein is CASSFLDRASYEQYF. CDR3 DNA: TGTGCCAGCAGTTTCCTGGACAGGGCCTCCTACGAGCAGTACTTC.